The 17 T cell receptor beta chains in this list originate from one sample, sequenced in a study of T cells in Graves' hyperthyroidism and ophthalmopathy. RNA transcripts served as the template for amplifying TCR beta CDR3 regions. TCR CDR3 underwent first-round RT-PCR with the HTBI primer set. TCRdb re-called the multiplex PCR reads through MiXCR, storing one row per CDR3 protein. The sample holds about 210,000 distinct CDR3 sequences, 17% seen once. The sample taken for sequencing was blood. These TCRs come from a man aged 50 to 60 with Graves' hyperthyroidism.

This clonotype was seen a few times. The chain is built from TRBV6-2 or TRBV6-3 and TRBJ2-5; 7 nucleotides align to TRBD2. The ends lost 7 bases at V and 4 bases at J; junction bases unmatched: 9. Germline CDR1 is MNHEY and CDR2 is SVGEGT. The CDR3 sequence is 14 residues long. The CDR3 DNA reads as TGTGCCAGCAAAGGGCGGGAGAGGAGAGAGACCCAGTACTTC. Protein: CASKGRERRETQYF.

This clonotype occurred a few times. The V call is TRBV29-1, the J call TRBJ2-5; no reliable D call. V was cut by 7 bases and J by 5 bases, with 17 bases left in between. The germline V gene encodes CDR1 SQVTM and CDR2 ANQGSEA. This CDR3 contains 13 residues. The CDR3 bases are TGCAGCGGCGTGGGGTGGGTAATGGAGACCCAGTACTTC. As protein: CSGVGWVMETQYF.

J is TRBJ1-2 and V is TRBV12-3 or TRBV12-4; TRBD1 agrees at 8 bases. V was pared by 6 bases and J by 2 bases, with 5 bases of the junction left unmatched. There are 14 residues in the CDR3. The CDR3 nucleotides are TGTGCCAGCAGCCCGACAGGGGCAAACTATGGCTACACCTTC. Amino acid sequence: CASSPTGANYGYTF.

Many counts were recorded for this clonotype. This chain links TRBV7-2 with TRBJ2-1; tentatively, D is TRBD2 (5 bases). The CDR3 spans 13 residues. Trimming removed 4 bases at V and 6 bases at J, with 10 bases between. Germline lookup yields CDR1 SGHTA and CDR2 FQGNSA. CDR3 coding DNA: TGTGCCAGCAGCTGGATGGGAGCCAATGAGCAGTTCTTC. Protein sequence: CASSWMGANEQFF.

This clonotype showed up many times. This chain joins TRBV28 and TRBJ2-7; D assignment may be TRBD1 or TRBD2 (7 bases each). This CDR3 spans 17 amino acids. V shed 5 bases and J shed 3 bases, with 23 bases lying between them. Germline lookup yields CDR1 MDHEN and CDR2 SYDVKM. The CDR3 spells CASSRDPGGARDYEQYF. CDR3 nucleotide sequence: TGTGCCAGCAGTCGCGACCCAGGGGGGGCCCGGGACTACGAGCAGTACTTC.

This clonotype has at least ten counts. The chain has TRBV6-1 and TRBJ1-2; no definite D call. CDR1 is MNHNS, CDR2 SASEGT, per germline. The length of the CDR3 is 18 residues. Trimming pared 2 bases from V and 0 bases from J, leaving 19 bases between. CDR3 DNA: TGTGCCAGCAGTGAACTCCCCGGAGAGGGTTCAGCTAACTATGGCTACACCTTC. As protein: CASSELPGEGSANYGYTF.

For the CDR3, the DNA is TGCGCCAGCAGCTTGGCTCTAGCGGGAGGAAGCACAGATACGCAGTATTTT. Its protein product is CASSLALAGGSTDTQYF. J is TRBJ2-3 and V is TRBV5-1; 11 nucleotides line up with TRBD2. V shed 0 bases, J shed 0 bases, and the junction held 3 bases outside the gene matches. There are 17 residues in the CDR3. Germline CDR1 reads SGHRS; CDR2 reads YFSETQ.

V usage is TRBV6-1 and J usage is TRBJ2-3; D remains ambiguous. The length of the CDR3 is 13 residues. V lost 6 bases to trimming and J lost 4 bases, with 11 bases between them. Germline CDR1 and CDR2: MNHNS and SASEGT. CDR3 in amino acids: CASSASRSDTQYF. For the CDR3, the DNA is TGTGCCAGCAGCGCTTCGCGGTCAGATACGCAGTATTTT.

This clonotype was detected ten times or more. The chain combines TRBV18 with TRBJ1-1; D might be TRBD1 (6 bases). Trimming stripped 2 bases from V and 2 bases from J, with 12 bases between. This CDR3 has 15 residues. Germline V gene lookup returns CDR1 KGHSH and CDR2 LQKENI. The CDR3 region has the DNA TGTGCCAGCTCACCAGGCAGGGGACGAAACACTGAAGCTTTCTTT. The encoded protein is CASSPGRGRNTEAFF.

This clonotype was picked up many times. The chain employs TRBV11-2 and TRBJ1-1; D call uncertain. This CDR3 region has 13 residues. In germline, CDR1 is SGHAT, CDR2 FQNNGV. The V end lost 1 base, the J end lost 3 bases, and 6 bases lay between the germline ends. CDR3 nucleotide sequence: TGTGCCAGCAGCTTAGTCCCCGACACTGAAGCTTTCTTT. This gives the protein CASSLVPDTEAFF.

This clonotype was seen more than once but under ten times. V and J are TRBV5-1 and TRBJ2-3, with D uncertain. Germline lookup yields CDR1 SGHRS and CDR2 YFSETQ. V lost 3 bases and J 2 bases, leaving 7 bases between the germline ends. There are 13 residues in the CDR3. This CDR3 reads CASSSGDTDTQYF. As DNA, the CDR3 is TGCGCCAGCAGCTCCGGCGACACAGATACGCAGTATTTT.

This clonotype showed up many times. This chain links TRBV28 with TRBJ2-1; no clear D. The CDR3 is 15 amino acids. The germline V and J ends were trimmed by 3 bases and 2 bases, with 11 bases remaining between them. The germline V gene encodes CDR1 MDHEN and CDR2 SYDVKM. In nucleotides, the CDR3 is TGTGCCAGCAGTTTGGACCTCGAGGCCTACAATGAGCAGTTCTTC. This codes for CASSLDLEAYNEQFF.

This clonotype came up many times. The genes are TRBV2 and TRBJ2-7; 8 bases are shared with TRBD2. The germline CDR1 and CDR2 sequences are SNHLY and FYNNEI. After removal of 9 bases from V and 3 bases from J, the junction contained 4 bases not matched to a gene. The CDR3 consists of 12 residues. CDR3 loop: CARGTRNYEQYF. Written as DNA, the CDR3 is TGTGCCAGGGGGACTAGGAACTACGAGCAGTACTTC.

This clonotype was found many times. The genes are TRBV7-2 and TRBJ2-7; maybe TRBD2 (5 bases). The V gene lost 1 base and the J gene lost 2 bases, with 15 bases spanning the gap. Germline V gives CDR1 SGHTA, CDR2 FQGNSA. This CDR3 region has 16 residues. The CDR3: CASSLEGTSYAYEQYF. The CDR3 DNA reads as TGTGCCAGCAGCTTAGAGGGCACTAGTTACGCCTACGAGCAGTACTTC.

In this sample, this clonotype turned up many times. This chain links TRBV7-2 with TRBJ2-5; unclear D gene. Germline V lookup: CDR1 SGHTA, CDR2 FQGNSA. Trimming shortened V by 5 bases and J by 2 bases, and 9 bases separated the two germline ends. The CDR3 loop spans 13 amino acids. For the CDR3, the DNA is TGTGCCAGCAGCAATAGAGTTCAAGAGACCCAGTACTTC. This encodes CASSNRVQETQYF. The variable domain in full, with the rest retrieved from reference TRBV7-2 and TRBJ2-5, is GAGVSQSPSNKVTEKGKDVELRCDPISGHTALYWYRQSLGQGLEFLIYFQGNSAPDKSGLPSDRFSAERTGGSVSTLTIQRTQQEDSAVYLCASSNRVQETQYFGPGTRLLVL.

Ten or more counts support this clonotype. The chain links TRBV28 to TRBJ1-2, with a weak D call TRBD1 (5 bases). This CDR3 is built from 17 residues. The V and J ends lost 6 bases and 4 bases respectively, with 24 bases between them. The germline V gene has CDR1 MDHEN and CDR2 SYDVKM. The CDR3: CASSPERGQPGTYGYTF. The CDR3 DNA is TGTGCCAGCAGCCCCGAGAGAGGCCAGCCGGGGACCTATGGCTACACCTTC.

A few counts support this clonotype. V gene TRBV10-2 combines with J gene TRBJ1-5; TRBD1 matches 9 bases. The CDR3 has 14 residues. Germline assignment: CDR1 WSHSY and CDR2 SAAADI. Trimming removed 7 bases from V and 4 bases from J; junction bases left unmatched: 5. The CDR3 here is CASKGQGFNQPQHF. DNA for the CDR3: TGCGCCAGCAAGGGACAGGGTTTTAATCAGCCCCAGCATTTT.